This TCR beta chain was recovered during a study of identical twins. This clonotype came up many times. The antigen is unknown. This CDR3 spans 18 amino acids. V lost 1 base and J lost 4; bases outside the gene matches: 13. After template switching added a universal primer site, the resulting cDNA carried unique molecular identifiers. Each CDR3 protein is one row after TCRdb ran MiXCR on the 5' RACE reads. The repertoire holds 640,000 or so distinct CDR3 sequences, with around 6% as singletons. General study findings and limits: While abundant cord blood beta clonotypes carried fewer insertions, memory repertoires showed no such pattern.

This TCR was sampled from a man aged 18 to 35 in good health. The sequenced sample was naive T cells sorted from blood. This chain connects TRBV12-3 or TRBV12-4 to TRBJ2-5; 9 bases are a match to TRBD2. In DNA form, the CDR3 reads TGTGCCAGCAGTTTAGGAGAGGCTAGCGGGGAAGAGACAGAGACCCAGTACTTC. This codes for CASSLGEASGEETETQYF.